The T cell receptor beta chain under discussion was sequenced for a study of blood T cell repertoires in COVID-19. Study summary: Some COVID-19 samples were acute and others convalescent; all came from the United States, Italy and Spain.

The germline gives CDR1 SGDLS, CDR2 YYNGEE. With V trimmed by 0 bases and J by 5 bases, 7 bases remained unmatched. The CDR3 contains 15 residues. Per the original data handling: It was from reference gene primer amplification that nucleated cell counts were estimated. Method: immunoSEQ multiplex PCR; TCRdb's copy keeps in-frame clones and lacks some. The V and J calls and clone size come from that table; D and trimming were worked out from the DNA. Of 27,000 or so clones in the sample, 75% to 95% were seen once. This TCR was recovered from a human donor with active COVID-19. The donor label of this sample is uncertain. The chain couples TRBV9 to TRBJ2-7, with 8 nucleotides matching TRBD2. The material sequenced was peripheral blood. CDR3 residues: CASSVGRGGRDEQYF. For the CDR3, the DNA is TGTGCCAGCAGCGTAGGACGGGGGGGCCGGGACGAGCAGTACTTC.